The text below deals with one T cell receptor (beta chain). The antigen remains unidentified. With 3 bases removed from V and 1 base from J, the gap between germline ends came to 13 bases. CDR1 is LNHDA and CDR2 is SQIVND in the germline V gene (reference sequence). The CDR3 loop spans 15 amino acids. This entry comes from a study of cytomegalovirus exposure and HLA in healthy donors. TCRdb's table, derived via immunoSEQ multiplex PCR, lists solely in-frame clones and lacks some. In the table there are tens of thousands of clones, less than 90% of which are singletons. Study-wide findings and caveats: TCR beta chains numbering 150 to 200 were designated cytomegalovirus-associated.

The sequencing sample was made of PBMCs. The sequence was collected from a woman aged 18-35 years in good health and CMV-seropositive. The genes are TRBV19 and TRBJ2-7; D not resolved. In DNA, the CDR3 is TGTGCCAGTAGTATTTACGGCGGCCCATCCTACGAGCAGTACTTC. It encodes CASSIYGGPSYEQYF.